This TCR beta chain was observed in a study of molecular identifiers for immune sequencing clone quantification. About the study: Sequencing covered four of five parts into which replicate RNA from approximately 20,000 or 98,000 naive CD8 cells was split. Points from the study as a whole: Clones with over 20 RNA copies captured over 99% of effector molecules but under 1% of naive ones.

Preparation methods for the bulk TCR libraries were those previously described, with listed TCR primers. TCRdb redid the calling of the PCR reads with MiXCR, one entry per CDR3 protein. The table lists around 460,000 distinct CDR3 sequences, over 20% of them singletons, with approximately 0.84% in the top ten. Comment on this clonotype: What it binds is not known.

Sorted naive CD8 T cells, roughly 20,000 to 1,100,000, were sequenced from 10%, 30% or 50% RNA. Sequences were obtained from naive CD8+ T cells from blood, with Jurkat cell RNA spiked in. The sample's subset: FACS-sorted CD8+CD4-CCR7+CD45RA+ naive T cells. The sequence was obtained from a human donor in good health. Some libraries in this study had Jurkat cell RNA spiked in.

The DNA for the CDR3 is TGTGCCAGCAGCGATCCAGCGGGGGGGCCGGGAGATACGCAGTATTTT. Translation gives CASSDPAGGPGDTQYF. The rearrangement links TRBV12-3 or TRBV12-4 to TRBJ2-3, with TRBD2 identical over 10 bases. The junction had 11 bases not matched to a gene; V was cut back by 6 bases and J by 5 bases. The length of the CDR3 is 16 residues.